The 13 T cell receptor beta chains reported below all come from one sample, sequenced in a study of blood T cells in healthy people across ages. A second PCR of 7 to 11 cycles used a sample-barcoded 5' primer and a J-beta primer mix. One entry per CDR3 protein, called by TCRdb with MiXCR from the 5' RACE reads. The sample has approximately 350,000 distinct CDR3 sequences; about 52% are singletons. Source material: blood. These receptors were taken from a man aged 55 to 70 in good health.

The CDR3 nucleotides read TGCAGTGCTAGTAGGGACAGGGGGCGGGAGACCCAGTACTTC. Amino acids: CSASRDRGRETQYF. This chain connects TRBV20-1 to TRBJ2-5; 12 nucleotides agree with TRBD1. The CDR3 runs 14 residues. Trimming took 3 bases from V and 5 from J; bases not matched to a gene: 4. Looked up from germline, CDR1 is DFQATT and CDR2 is SNEGSKA (reference sequence).

This chain uses TRBV28 with TRBJ1-2; 9 positions agree with TRBD1. The germline gives CDR1 MDHEN, CDR2 SYDVKM. Unmatched junction bases numbered 7, after V lost 5 bases and J lost 6 bases. The CDR3 length is 14 residues. CDR3 region: CASSRDREEDGYTF. DNA for the CDR3: TGTGCCAGCAGTAGGGACAGGGAGGAAGATGGCTACACCTTC.

The chain's CDR3 is CATSREVGDEQFF. The CDR3 bases are TGTGCCACCAGCAGAGAGGTCGGAGATGAGCAGTTCTTC. V gene TRBV15 combines with J gene TRBJ2-1; D is uncertain. The germline V gene encodes CDR1 LNHNV and CDR2 YYDKDF (reference sequence). This CDR3 has 13 amino acids. V was shortened by 0 bases and J by 8 bases, with 8 bases between the two germline ends.

The gene calls are TRBV7-9 and TRBJ2-7, with TRBD2 matching over 10 bases. The end of the DNA is better explained by TRBJ2-5, so the J call may be wrong. The CDR3 spans 14 residues. Germline CDR1 reads SEHNR; CDR2 reads FQNEAQ (reference sequence). CDR3 DNA sequence: TGTGCCAGCACTAGCGGGAGTTACGAGGAGACCCAGTACTTC. Protein: CASTSGSYEETQYF.

As for this clonotype: At one end the junction does not follow the germline gene, possibly because of a read error. The V and J genes are TRBV12-3 or TRBV12-4 and TRBJ2-3, with D uncertain. The CDR3 is 11 residues long. The CDR3 DNA is TGTGCCAGCAGCAATGCAGATGCGCAGTATTTT. Translated: CASSNADAQYF.

V gene TRBV11-1 combines with J gene TRBJ2-1, with 11 bases that match TRBD1. Germline-derived CDR1 and CDR2 are SGHAT and FQDESV (reference sequence). V was pared by 5 bases and J by 8 bases, with 17 bases of the junction left unmatched. The CDR3 loop spans 18 amino acids. CDR3 region: CASSPTFFRDRGIDEQFF. The CDR3 bases are TGTGCCAGCAGCCCAACGTTTTTCCGGGACAGGGGGATCGATGAGCAGTTCTTC.

In this sample, this clonotype turned up many times. The chain's CDR3 is CSAGFWDGGHNEQFF. The CDR3 DNA reads TGCAGTGCAGGGTTTTGGGACGGAGGGCACAATGAGCAGTTCTTC. The chain recombines TRBV20-1 with TRBJ2-1, with D tentatively TRBD2 (6 bases). There are 15 residues in the CDR3. Trimming stripped 6 bases from V and 5 bases from J, with 20 bases between. In germline, CDR1 is DFQATT, CDR2 SNEGSKA (reference sequence).

The rearrangement links TRBV25-1 to TRBJ2-7; a possible D gene is TRBD1 (6 bases). The J call could be wrong; TRBJ2-5 is a better fit for the DNA end. This CDR3 has 12 amino acids. From germline, CDR1 is MGHDK and CDR2 SYGVNS. The chain's CDR3 is CATMTGRETQYF. In DNA, the CDR3 is TGTGCCACCATGACAGGTCGAGAGACCCAGTACTTC.

This chain links TRBV20-1 with TRBJ2-5; D unclear. The V end was cut by 3 bases, the J end by 4 bases, with 12 bases between. Germline V gene lookup returns CDR1 DFQATT and CDR2 SNEGSKA (reference sequence). The CDR3 spans 13 residues. CDR3 DNA sequence: TGCAGTGCTAGCTTAGCTCCTAGAGAGACCCAGTACTTC. It specifies CSASLAPRETQYF.

In DNA, the CDR3 is TGTGCCAGCAGTGACGGGGGATTCAACTATGGCTACACCTTC. Protein: CASSDGGFNYGYTF. The V and J genes are TRBV6-1 and TRBJ1-2; the D gene is possibly TRBD1 (5 bases). With 3 bases removed from V and 2 bases from J, the gap between germline ends came to 10 bases. The CDR3 totals 14 residues. CDR1 is MNHNS, CDR2 SASEGT, per germline.

The rearrangement links TRBV20-1 to TRBJ2-4; possibly TRBD2 for D (5 bases). The end of the DNA aligns better with TRBJ2-7, so the J call may be wrong. Germline lookup yields CDR1 DFQATT and CDR2 SNEGSKA (reference sequence). There are 14 residues in the CDR3. The CDR3 protein is CSAREETIPYEQYF. The CDR3 DNA reads TGCAGTGCTAGAGAGGAGACTATTCCCTACGAGCAGTACTTC.

This clonotype showed up just a few times. The rearrangement uses TRBV6-6 and TRBJ1-2, with 11 nucleotides matching TRBD1. Germline CDR1 MNHNY, CDR2 SVGAGI (reference sequence). The CDR3 is made up of 13 amino acids. The junction had 6 bases not matched to a gene; V was cut back by 8 bases and J by 7 bases. The CDR3 DNA sequence: TGTGCCAGCCGAGGGACAGGGGGAGGTGGCTACACCTTC. Residues: CASRGTGGGGYTF.

The genes are TRBV9 and TRBJ2-7; TRBD1 agrees at 7 bases. The V gene end was trimmed by 3 bases and the J gene end by 5 bases; junction bases not matched to a gene: 14. Germline V gives CDR1 SGDLS, CDR2 YYNGEE. This CDR3 comprises 16 residues. CDR3 nucleotide sequence: TGTGCCAGCAGCGAAAACCAGGGGGATCCCCGGAACGAGCAGTACTTC. Residues: CASSENQGDPRNEQYF.